This T cell receptor beta chain emerged from a study of beta chain features in type 1 diabetes. Study observations and caveats: Type 1 diabetes patients had moderately but significantly shorter TCRB CDR3s in all four CD4+ subsets.

This clone was detected only a few times. The antigen remains unidentified. Trimming took off 1 base at V and 2 bases at J, with 8 bases between the two ends. This CDR3 region has 14 residues. Germline CDR1 and CDR2: MDHEN and SYDVKM. Sorting of CD4+ naive, central memory, regulatory and stem cell-like memory cells was performed via CD45RO/CCR7/CD25/CD127/CD95/CD27. Sorted populations all had greater than 95% purity. The study reverse transcribed the entire isolated RNA, so it sequenced expressed TCRB transcripts. TCRdb keeps only in-frame clones here, not all; method: immunoSEQ multiplex PCR. The sample holds hundreds of thousands of clones, about 15% seen once.

The V gene is TRBV28, the J gene TRBJ1-2, with D hard to call. The sequence came from a man aged 18 to 29 with type 1 diabetes. The material sequenced was naive CD4+ T cells from blood. As DNA, the CDR3 is TGTGCCAGCAGTTTATTTGCCGGGAACTATGGCTACACCTTC. This gives the protein CASSLFAGNYGYTF.